The clone carrying this TCR beta chain appeared a few times. Its cognate antigen is unknown. This specimen comes from a study of T cell repertoires in cytomegalovirus infection. Looking at the study overall: Recently described HLA-C-restricted plus well-studied HLA-B-restricted CMV epitopes were used. Based on public TCR beta signatures, there were indications of CMV infection and of a matching HLA type.

Study-level findings and limits: Summed public TCR beta family frequency identified CMV carriers bearing the relevant HLA. Dominant in the ex vivo response were TCR beta clonotypes restricted by HLA-C and specific for CMV.

TCRdb fed the reads into MiXCR, producing one record per CDR3 protein. This table has 650,000 to 900,000 distinct CDR3 sequences, about 30% appearing once. The germline V and J ends were trimmed by 6 bases and 0 bases, with 9 bases remaining between them. CDR1 SQVTM and CDR2 ANQGSEA come from the germline V gene. This CDR3 is 13 amino acids long. The receptor comes from a human donor in good health (CMV status not recorded). Some clones in this sample may be carry-over from other donors' samples. The sample in question was cultured CD8+ T cells from PBMCs, obtained from culture after CMV antigen stimulation. The chain is built from TRBV29-1 and TRBJ2-4; TRBD1 might be the D (6 bases). CDR3 nucleotides: TGCAGCGTGCAGGGGCCAGCCAAAAACATTCAGTACTTC. Translating gives CSVQGPAKNIQYF.